The rows below give T cell receptor beta chains drawn from one sample of a study of OX40 agonist ivuxolimab in advanced cancers. Here immunoSEQ multiplex PCR was the method, and the copy in TCRdb shows in-frame clones only, minus some. The repertoire holds tens of thousands of clones, roughly nine tenths seen once, with 4% to 5% in the top ten. Here the sequenced sample was CD4+ or CD8+ T cells sorted from blood, taken in a trial of the OX40 agonist ivuxolimab. The receptor source for this set is an adult with an advanced solid tumor such as melanoma, head and neck, liver or kidney cancer. Each CDR3 is given with its conserved first and last residue. A D gene is named only where the DNA matches it firmly. Size values are once, few and many counts, or a class for expanded clones, and some rows have none.

V	D	size	J	CDR3	DNA
TRBV6-4	TRBD1	NA	TRBJ1-2	CASSDSAGTANGYTF	TGTGCCAGCAGTGACTCAGCCGGGACAGCAAATGGCTACACCTTC
TRBV2	TRBD1	NA	TRBJ2-7	CASITGQGVGYEQYF	TGTGCCAGCATTACAGGACAGGGTGTTGGGTACGAGCAGTACTTC
TRBV4-1	TRBD2	NA	TRBJ2-7	CASSPRGREASYEQYF	TGCGCCAGCAGCCCCCGAGGGAGGGAGGCGTCCTACGAGCAGTACTTC
TRBV7-2	NA	once	TRBJ2-6	CASSFSPQGYREGANVLTF	TGTGCCAGCAGCTTTTCCCCCCAAGGATACAGGGAGGGGGCCAACGTCCTGACTTTC
TRBV4-3	TRBD2	NA	TRBJ2-7	CASSQWTSGNYEQYF	TGCGCCAGCAGCCAATGGACTAGCGGGAACTACGAGCAGTACTTC
TRBV7-3	TRBD1	NA	TRBJ2-7	CASSLSGTGSYEQYF	TGTGCCAGCAGCTTATCCGGGACAGGATCCTACGAGCAGTACTTC
TRBV7-2	NA	NA	TRBJ1-2	CASSLVPESQIYGYTF	TGTGCCAGCAGCTTAGTGCCGGAATCTCAAATCTATGGCTACACCTTC
TRBV10-2	NA	NA	TRBJ2-3	CASVSPQGGDTQYF	TGCGCCAGCGTCTCGCCGCAGGGGGGGGATACGCAGTATTTT
TRBV28	TRBD1	once	TRBJ2-7	CASSFPRRTGDEQYF	TGTGCCAGCAGTTTCCCCCGCCGGACAGGGGACGAGCAGTACTTC
TRBV27	NA	NA	TRBJ2-3	CASSFSPISDTQYF	TGTGCCAGCAGTTTTTCTCCTATTTCAGATACGCAGTATTTT
TRBV4-1	NA	NA	TRBJ1-5	CASSQERGFQPQHF	TGCGCCAGCAGCCAAGAAAGGGGGTTTCAGCCCCAGCATTTT
TRBV11-1	NA	NA	TRBJ2-5	CASSRGGGRETQYF	TGTGCCAGCAGTCGGGGCGGGGGCAGGGAGACCCAGTACTTC
TRBV6-1	TRBD1	NA	TRBJ1-1	CASSEGQGEGTEAFF	TGTGCCAGCAGTGAAGGACAGGGGGAGGGCACTGAAGCTTTCTTT
TRBV11-1	TRBD2	NA	TRBJ2-1	CASSLGLSGPYNEQFF	TGTGCCAGCAGCTTAGGTCTTAGCGGGCCTTACAATGAGCAGTTCTTC
TRBV9	TRBD1	once	TRBJ1-3	CASSAQTGAGNTIYF	TGTGCCAGCAGCGCCCAGACAGGGGCTGGAAACACCATATATTTT
TRBV6-6	TRBD2	NA	TRBJ2-1	CASRLAGHNEQFF	TGTGCCAGCAGGCTAGCGGGACACAATGAGCAGTTCTTC
TRBV11-3	TRBD1	NA	TRBJ2-2	CASSPRQGMSTGELFF	TGTGCCAGCAGCCCGCGACAGGGTATGAGCACCGGGGAGCTGTTTTTT
TRBV7-9	TRBD2	NA	TRBJ2-5	CASSLAIGGGSQETQYF	TGTGCCAGCAGCTTAGCGATTGGCGGGGGGTCTCAAGAGACCCAGTACTTC
TRBV7-2	NA	NA	TRBJ2-7	CASSLEGVQYF	TGTGCCAGCAGCTTAGAAGGGGTACAGTACTTC